Shown below are 13 T cell receptor beta chains from a single sample sequenced in a study of T cell responses to AZD1222 COVID-19 vaccine. TCRdb's copy holds only in-frame clones and misses some; the assay was immunoSEQ multiplex PCR. The profile covers roughly 92,000 clones, with 90% appearing a single time and more than 7.5% taken by the ten largest. The specimen comprised peripheral blood, sampled on day 0 of AZD1222 vaccination. Every receptor here comes from an adult in good health.

J is TRBJ1-5 and V is TRBV3-1 (or the pseudogene TRBV3-2), with 10 bases lining up with TRBD1. The V gene end was trimmed by 4 bases and the J gene end by 4 bases; junction bases not matched to a gene: 1. Per the germline V gene, CDR1 is LGHDT and CDR2 is YNNKEL (reference sequence). The CDR3 has 14 amino acids. CDR3 region: CASSPDRGNQPQHF. The CDR3 coding sequence is TGTGCCAGCAGCCCGGACAGGGGGAATCAGCCCCAGCATTTT.

The rearrangement links TRBV3-1 (or the pseudogene TRBV3-2) to TRBJ1-2; the D is unclear. With 1 base removed from V and 8 bases from J, the gap between germline ends came to 8 bases. The CDR3 sequence is 12 residues long. Germline loops: CDR1 LGHDT, CDR2 YNNKEL (reference sequence). The CDR3 bases are TGTGCCAGCAGCCAAGCGTTCGGCGGCTACACCTTC. Its translation is CASSQAFGGYTF.

V usage is TRBV24-1 and J usage is TRBJ2-1; 10 bases are a match to TRBD1. The V gene's germline CDR1 is KGHDR and CDR2 SFDVKD. V trimming: 7 bases; J trimming: 5 bases; junction bases outside the gene matches: 7. CDR3 length: 15 amino acids. The CDR3 region has the DNA TGTGCCACCAGGGGGGGGACAGGGGAGGACAATGAGCAGTTCTTC. Amino acids: CATRGGTGEDNEQFF.

The V call is TRBV30, the J call TRBJ1-2; D uncertain. The CDR3 has 11 amino acids. Germline lookup yields CDR1 GTSNPN and CDR2 SVGIG (reference sequence). V lost 2 bases, J lost 9 bases, and 10 bases lay in between. The CDR3, as DNA: TGTGCCTGGAGTCGGCAGACGCGCTACACCTTC. Its translation is CAWSRQTRYTF.

The rearrangement joins TRBV10-2 to TRBJ2-5; D is uncertain. Germline CDR1 is WSHSY and CDR2 is SAAADI. Trimming removed 2 bases at V and 2 bases at J, with 9 bases between. The CDR3 totals 14 residues. This CDR3 is CASSEGPLQETQYF. CDR3 nucleotides: TGCGCCAGCAGTGAGGGGCCCTTACAAGAGACCCAGTACTTC.

The CDR3 is CASWEGGSSYNEQFF. CDR3 DNA sequence: TGTGCCAGCTGGGAGGGCGGGAGCTCCTACAATGAGCAGTTCTTC. The V call is TRBV5-4, the J call TRBJ2-1, with 7 bases aligning to TRBD2. The germline CDR1 and CDR2 sequences are SGHNT and YYREEE (reference sequence). With V trimmed by 7 bases and J by 0 bases, 7 bases remained unmatched. The CDR3 totals 15 residues.

The rearrangement links TRBV18 to TRBJ2-3; 7 positions agree with TRBD1. Looked up from germline, CDR1 is KGHSH and CDR2 is LQKENI. This CDR3 contains 13 residues. With 8 bases clipped from V and 3 bases from J, the junction kept 5 bases outside the gene matches. This chain's CDR3 is CASRGGGTDTQYF. CDR3 sequence (DNA): TGTGCCAGCCGAGGGGGCGGAACAGATACGCAGTATTTT.

J is TRBJ1-5 and V is TRBV11-2, with D unclear. Per the germline V gene, CDR1 is SGHAT and CDR2 is FQNNGV. The V end lost 3 bases, the J end lost 10 bases, and 10 bases lay between the germline ends. The CDR3 has 12 residues. The CDR3 reads CASSLVAVPQHF. CDR3 bases: TGTGCCAGCAGCTTGGTGGCAGTTCCCCAGCATTTT. Full variable domain (remainder filled in from reference TRBV11-2 and TRBJ1-5): EAGVAQSPRYKIIEKRQSVAFWCNPISGHATLYWYQQILGQGPKLLIQFQNNGVVDDSQLPKDRFSAERLKGVDSTLKIQPAKLEDSAVYLCASSLVAVPQHFGDGTRLSIL.

This sequence joins TRBV4-3 and TRBJ1-5; D gene uncertain. V lost 4 bases, J lost 5 bases, and 12 bases lay in between. Germline loops: CDR1 LGHNA, CDR2 YSLEER. The CDR3 sequence is 14 residues long. The CDR3 nucleotides are TGCGCCAGCAGCCGAAACGAAGGGCATCAGCCCCAGCATTTT. Translating gives CASSRNEGHQPQHF.

Comment on this clone: The sample carries other DNA sequences with the same CDR3. This sequence joins TRBV18 and TRBJ1-1; weak D call: TRBD1 (5 bases). Between the trimmed V and J ends, which lost 2 bases and 1 base, there was a span of 8 bases. The CDR3 covers 14 residues. The germline CDR1 and CDR2 sequences are KGHSH and LQKENI. This chain's CDR3 is CASSPSGTNTEAFF. CDR3 coding DNA: TGTGCCAGCTCACCATCAGGGACGAACACTGAAGCTTTCTTT. Looking up the rest from reference TRBV18 and TRBJ1-1 gives the full variable domain: NAGVMQNPRHLVRRRGQEARLRCSPMKGHSHVYWYRQLPEEGLKFMVYLQKENIIDESGMPKERFSAEFPKEGPSILRIQQVVRGDSAAYFCASSPSGTNTEAFFGQGTRLTVV.

This CDR3 reads CASSYSVAGGTYEQYF. The DNA for the CDR3 is TGTGCCAGCAGTTACTCCGTGGCGGGGGGAACCTACGAGCAGTACTTC. V usage is TRBV6-5 and J usage is TRBJ2-7; 8 positions agree with TRBD2. There are 16 residues in the CDR3. Germline V gene sequence: CDR1 MNHEY, CDR2 SVGAGI. V lost 0 bases to trimming and J lost 2 bases; unmatched junction nucleotides: 6.

The chain uses TRBV7-8 and TRBJ1-5; D is uncertain. Germline assignment: CDR1 SGHVS and CDR2 FQNEAQ. The CDR3 has 13 amino acids. The germline V and J ends were trimmed by 2 bases and 6 bases, with 8 bases remaining between them. This chain's CDR3 is CASSLSRAQPQHF. The CDR3 DNA is TGTGCCAGCAGCTTATCTAGGGCTCAGCCCCAGCATTTT.

This chain joins TRBV6-1 and TRBJ2-7; unclear D gene. Germline values: CDR1 MNHNS, CDR2 SASEGT. The ends were cut back, 3 bases at V and 2 bases at J, with 8 bases in the middle. This CDR3 has 13 amino acids. In DNA form, the CDR3 reads TGTGCCAGCAGTGATTTGGCAACCTACGAGCAGTACTTC. Amino acid sequence: CASSDLATYEQYF.